These T cell receptor beta chains were read from a single sample in a study of prognosis after radiotherapy for stage I lung cancer. MiXCR was run by TCRdb on the multiplex PCR reads, yielding one entry per CDR3 protein. The sample shows around 56,000 distinct CDR3 sequences, approximately 26% of them seen only once. Specimen: PBMCs, collected before or after stereotactic body radiation therapy (not recorded which). These receptors originate from a donor over 45 with non-small cell lung cancer. CDR3s include the opening cysteine and the closing phenylalanine or tryptophan. D genes are given only for firm matches. A row's size may be missing; if present it is once, few, many or a size class.

cdr3_aa: CASSTAVGGGPSSYNEQFF
cdr3_nt: TGTGCCAGCAGCACCGCCGTGGGCGGGGGGCCTAGCTCCTACAATGAGCAGTTCTTC
j_call: TRBJ2-1
d_call: TRBD2
clone_size: .
v_call: TRBV7-2

cdr3_aa: CASSPGRANYGYTF
cdr3_nt: TGTGCCAGCTCACCGGGCCGGGCTAACTATGGCTACACCTTC
j_call: TRBJ1-2
d_call: .
clone_size: many
v_call: TRBV18

cdr3_aa: CASSLGAAGVDEQFF
cdr3_nt: TGTGCCAGCAGCTTAGGGGCCGCAGGGGTGGATGAGCAGTTCTTC
j_call: TRBJ2-1
d_call: .
clone_size: many
v_call: TRBV7-9

cdr3_aa: CASQGGFADTQYF
cdr3_nt: TGTGCCAGCCAGGGGGGGTTCGCAGATACGCAGTATTTT
j_call: TRBJ2-3
d_call: .
clone_size: many
v_call: TRBV28

cdr3_aa: CASSQDMGILSYEQYF
cdr3_nt: TGTGCCAGCAGCCAAGATATGGGTATTCTCTCCTACGAGCAGTACTTC
j_call: TRBJ2-7
d_call: .
clone_size: many
v_call: TRBV3-1

cdr3_aa: CASSQRTSGTGELFF
cdr3_nt: TGCGCCAGCAGCCAACGGACTAGCGGTACCGGGGAGCTGTTTTTT
j_call: TRBJ2-2
d_call: TRBD2
clone_size: many
v_call: TRBV5-1

cdr3_aa: CASSLVQGAWTGELFF
cdr3_nt: TGTGCCAGCAGCTTAGTGCAGGGGGCATGGACCGGGGAGCTGTTTTTT
j_call: TRBJ2-2
d_call: TRBD1
clone_size: many
v_call: TRBV7-9

cdr3_aa: CASSLTTPGLNYNEQFF
cdr3_nt: TGTGCCAGCAGCTTGACCACACCGGGACTTAACTACAATGAGCAGTTCTTC
j_call: TRBJ2-1
d_call: .
clone_size: many
v_call: TRBV11-2

cdr3_aa: CASSMQGKFGLHF
cdr3_nt: TGTGCCAGCAGCATGCAGGGTAAGTTTGGCCTCCACTTT
j_call: TRBJ1-6
d_call: .
clone_size: .
v_call: TRBV6-1

cdr3_aa: CASSYGRGRDQPQHF
cdr3_nt: TGTGCCAGCAGTTACGGCAGGGGGCGTGATCAGCCCCAGCATTTT
j_call: TRBJ1-5
d_call: TRBD1
clone_size: many
v_call: TRBV6-5

cdr3_aa: CASSLMGARGAFF
cdr3_nt: TGTGCCAGCAGTCTAATGGGGGCTAGGGGGGCTTTCTTT
j_call: TRBJ1-1
d_call: .
clone_size: many
v_call: TRBV28

cdr3_aa: CASSQGGGYQPQHF
cdr3_nt: TGCGCCAGCAGCCAAGGGGGAGGGTACCAGCCCCAGCATTTT
j_call: TRBJ1-5
d_call: .
clone_size: many
v_call: TRBV4-1

cdr3_aa: CASSQDALREKLFF
cdr3_nt: TGCGCCAGCAGCCAAGATGCCCTGAGGGAAAAACTGTTTTTT
j_call: TRBJ1-4
d_call: .
clone_size: many
v_call: TRBV4-3

cdr3_aa: CASSPGTHSSYEQYF
cdr3_nt: TGTGCCAGCAGCCCGGGGACTCATAGCTCCTACGAGCAGTACTTC
j_call: TRBJ2-7
d_call: .
clone_size: many
v_call: TRBV6-1

cdr3_aa: CASSRTDGGSRLFF
cdr3_nt: TGTGCCAGCAGCCGGACCGACGGGGGCTCCCGACTGTTTTTT
j_call: TRBJ1-4
d_call: .
clone_size: many
v_call: TRBV6-1

cdr3_aa: CASSYLDGYTF
cdr3_nt: TGTGCCAGCAGTTACCTCGATGGCTACACCTTC
j_call: TRBJ1-2
d_call: .
clone_size: many
v_call: TRBV6-2/TRBV6-3

cdr3_aa: CASIPITGKRNTIYF
cdr3_nt: TGTGCCAGCATTCCAATTACAGGGAAGCGAAACACCATATATTTT
j_call: TRBJ1-3
d_call: .
clone_size: .
v_call: TRBV28

cdr3_aa: CASSSGQVGNLGSYEQYF
cdr3_nt: TGTGCCAGCAGCTCAGGACAAGTAGGTAACCTGGGCTCCTACGAGCAGTACTTC
j_call: TRBJ2-7
d_call: .
clone_size: .
v_call: TRBV7-9

cdr3_aa: CASSPRQGTTEAFF
cdr3_nt: TGTGCCAGCAGCCCCCGACAGGGAACCACTGAAGCTTTCTTT
j_call: TRBJ1-1
d_call: TRBD1
clone_size: many
v_call: TRBV14

cdr3_aa: CANSYARTGHNSPIHF
cdr3_nt: TGTGCCAACAGTTACGCCAGGACAGGCCATAATTCACCCATCCACTTT
j_call: TRBJ1-6
d_call: TRBD1
clone_size: .
v_call: TRBV6-2/TRBV6-3

cdr3_aa: CASSYKGSSGANVLTF
cdr3_nt: TGTGCCAGCTCCTATAAAGGGAGCTCTGGGGCCAACGTCCTGACTTTC
j_call: TRBJ2-6
d_call: .
clone_size: many
v_call: TRBV19

cdr3_aa: CAWSVGPGPNYGYTF
cdr3_nt: TGTGCCTGGAGTGTAGGGCCAGGCCCTAACTATGGCTACACCTTC
j_call: TRBJ1-2
d_call: .
clone_size: many
v_call: TRBV30

cdr3_aa: CASSLTDYRNSPLHF
cdr3_nt: TGTGCCAGCTCTCTGACAGATTATAGGAATTCACCCCTCCACTTT
j_call: TRBJ1-6
d_call: .
clone_size: many
v_call: TRBV18

cdr3_aa: CATSEGGSDEKLFF
cdr3_nt: TGTGCCACCAGTGAGGGGGGATCGGATGAAAAACTGTTTTTT
j_call: TRBJ1-4
d_call: .
clone_size: many
v_call: TRBV24-1

cdr3_aa: CASRAVLDYGYTF
cdr3_nt: TGTGCCAGCAGGGCCGTACTTGACTATGGCTACACCTTC
j_call: TRBJ1-2
d_call: .
clone_size: many
v_call: TRBV12-3/TRBV12-4

cdr3_aa: CASSQDVAGGQTQYF
cdr3_nt: TGCGCCAGCAGCCAAGATGTAGCGGGGGGTCAGACGCAGTATTTT
j_call: TRBJ2-3
d_call: TRBD2
clone_size: .
v_call: TRBV4-3

cdr3_aa: CASSNRDRRSNGYTF
cdr3_nt: TGTGCCAGCAGCAACAGGGACAGGCGGTCGAATGGCTACACCTTC
j_call: TRBJ1-2
d_call: TRBD1
clone_size: many
v_call: TRBV7-9

cdr3_aa: CASSVVPGPNTEAFF
cdr3_nt: TGTGCCAGCAGCGTAGTCCCAGGACCTAACACTGAAGCTTTCTTT
j_call: TRBJ1-1
d_call: .
clone_size: many
v_call: TRBV9

cdr3_aa: CASSFSQDSTLNF
cdr3_nt: TGTGCCAGCAGTTTTAGTCAAGATTCAACCCTCAACTTT
j_call: TRBJ1-6
d_call: .
clone_size: .
v_call: TRBV12-3/TRBV12-4

cdr3_aa: CASSLVRAEQFF
cdr3_nt: TGTGCCAGCAGCTTAGTCAGGGCTGAGCAGTTCTTC
j_call: TRBJ2-1
d_call: .
clone_size: many
v_call: TRBV11-2

cdr3_aa: CASSVTPGGSGANVLTF
cdr3_nt: TGTGCCAGCAGCGTAACCCCAGGGGGCTCTGGGGCCAACGTCCTGACTTTC
j_call: TRBJ2-6
d_call: TRBD1
clone_size: many
v_call: TRBV9

cdr3_aa: CSARSLVAGGYNEQFF
cdr3_nt: TGCAGTGCTCGTTCCCTTGTAGCGGGGGGGTACAATGAGCAGTTCTTC
j_call: TRBJ2-1
d_call: TRBD2
clone_size: many
v_call: TRBV20-1

cdr3_aa: CATSRAVNTEAFF
cdr3_nt: TGTGCCACCAGCAGAGCCGTAAACACTGAAGCTTTCTTT
j_call: TRBJ1-1
d_call: .
clone_size: many
v_call: TRBV15

cdr3_aa: CASLARAGRPDTQYF
cdr3_nt: TGTGCCAGCCTTGCAAGAGCGGGAAGGCCGGATACGCAGTATTTT
j_call: TRBJ2-3
d_call: TRBD2
clone_size: .
v_call: TRBV6-1

cdr3_aa: CASSLSGDTQCF
cdr3_nt: TGTGCCAGCAGCTTGAGCGGGGATACGCAGTGTTTT
j_call: TRBJ2-3
d_call: TRBD2
clone_size: .
v_call: TRBV5-5

cdr3_aa: CAWSRDRHTQYF
cdr3_nt: TGTGCCTGGAGCCGGGACAGACATACGCAGTATTTT
j_call: TRBJ2-3
d_call: TRBD1
clone_size: many
v_call: TRBV30

cdr3_aa: CASRIPDSLGNTIYF
cdr3_nt: TGTGCCAGCAGGATCCCGGACAGTCTTGGAAACACCATATATTTT
j_call: TRBJ1-3
d_call: .
clone_size: many
v_call: TRBV6-1

cdr3_aa: CASSSAGNEQFF
cdr3_nt: TGCGCCAGCAGCTCGGCAGGGAATGAGCAGTTCTTC
j_call: TRBJ2-1
d_call: .
clone_size: many
v_call: TRBV5-1

cdr3_aa: CASSSATGGGSWGEKLFF
cdr3_nt: TGTGCCAGCAGTTCTGCGACAGGGGGCGGGAGTTGGGGTGAAAAACTGTTTTTT
j_call: TRBJ1-4
d_call: TRBD1
clone_size: many
v_call: TRBV28

cdr3_aa: CASSFVRTEAFF
cdr3_nt: TGTGCCAGCAGCTTCGTCAGGACTGAAGCTTTCTTT
j_call: TRBJ1-1
d_call: .
clone_size: many
v_call: TRBV7-2

cdr3_aa: CASRGAATDTQYF
cdr3_nt: TGTGCCAGCAGGGGCGCGGCCACAGATACGCAGTATTTT
j_call: TRBJ2-3
d_call: .
clone_size: many
v_call: TRBV28

cdr3_aa: CATSDWGQEQETQYF
cdr3_nt: TGTGCCACCAGTGATTGGGGACAGGAACAAGAGACCCAGTACTTC
j_call: TRBJ2-5
d_call: TRBD1
clone_size: .
v_call: TRBV24-1

cdr3_aa: CSARRGQGGQPQHF
cdr3_nt: TGCAGTGCTAGAAGGGGACAGGGAGGTCAGCCCCAGCATTTT
j_call: TRBJ1-5
d_call: TRBD1
clone_size: many
v_call: TRBV20-1

cdr3_aa: CACSEVLGYEQFF
cdr3_nt: TGTGCCTGCAGTGAAGTACTAGGTTATGAGCAGTTCTTC
j_call: TRBJ2-1
d_call: .
clone_size: .
v_call: TRBV6-1

cdr3_aa: CASSQVRAGGVDTEAFF
cdr3_nt: TGTGCCAGCAGCCAAGTCAGGGCAGGGGGCGTAGACACTGAAGCTTTCTTT
j_call: TRBJ1-1
d_call: TRBD1
clone_size: few
v_call: TRBV4-2